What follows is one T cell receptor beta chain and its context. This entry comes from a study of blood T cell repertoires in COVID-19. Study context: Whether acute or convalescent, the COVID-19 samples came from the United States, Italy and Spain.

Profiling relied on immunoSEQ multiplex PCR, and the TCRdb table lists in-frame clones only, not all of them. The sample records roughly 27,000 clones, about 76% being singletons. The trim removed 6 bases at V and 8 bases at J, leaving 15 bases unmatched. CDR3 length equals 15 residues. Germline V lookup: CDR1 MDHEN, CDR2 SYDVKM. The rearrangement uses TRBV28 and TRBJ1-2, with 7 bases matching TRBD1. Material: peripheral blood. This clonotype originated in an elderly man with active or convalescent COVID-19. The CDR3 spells CASSPRVGQLEGYTF. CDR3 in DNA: TGTGCCAGCAGCCCAAGGGTGGGACAGCTCGAGGGCTACACCTTC.